These 11 T cell receptor beta chains were sequenced from one sample in a study of T-cell memory formation after mild COVID-19. MiXCR, applied by TCRdb to the 5' RACE reads, yields one record per CDR3 protein. The table lists about 210,000 distinct CDR3 sequences, 27% of them singletons. Sequenced sample: PBMCs or a T cell subset sorted from them (not recorded which). These receptors originate from an adult woman who had mild COVID-19 (a few samples of this study predate the infection). Cell type and time point are not known.

This chain uses TRBV5-1 with TRBJ2-7; D is perhaps TRBD2 (7 bases). The CDR3 length is 15 residues. Trimming pared 0 bases from V and 3 bases from J, leaving 13 bases between. Germline V gene sequence: CDR1 SGHRS, CDR2 YFSETQ. CDR3 loop: CASSLEREGGYEQYF. The CDR3 DNA is TGCGCCAGCAGCTTGGAGAGGGAGGGGGGCTACGAGCAGTACTTC. Full variable domain (missing parts from reference TRBV5-1 and TRBJ2-7): KAGVTQTPRYLIKTRGQQVTLSCSPISGHRSVSWYQQTPGQGLQFLFEYFSETQRNKGNFPGRFSGRQFSNSRSEMNVSTLELGDSALYLCASSLEREGGYEQYFGPGTRLTVT.

The chain links TRBV6-5 to TRBJ2-7, with D hard to call. V lost 0 bases, J lost 3 bases, and 18 bases lay in between. The germline V gene has CDR1 MNHEY and CDR2 SVGAGI. The CDR3 length is 17 residues. Here the CDR3 reads CASSYSINFHSDYEQYF. CDR3 bases: TGTGCCAGCAGTTACTCGATCAATTTTCACTCCGACTACGAGCAGTACTTC.

This clonotype was seen a handful of times. The genes are TRBV6-5 and TRBJ2-3, with TRBD2 matching over 9 bases. This CDR3 has 14 amino acids. Germline CDR1 and CDR2: MNHEY and SVGAGI. The V gene end was trimmed by 6 bases and the J gene end by 4 bases; junction bases not matched to a gene: 5. CDR3 sequence: CASRREGLADTQYF. The CDR3 nucleotides read TGTGCCAGCAGGCGGGAGGGATTGGCAGATACGCAGTATTTT.

This clonotype was counted many times. The chain carries TRBV6-5 and TRBJ1-2, with a possible D match to TRBD1 (6 bases). Trimming cost V 3 bases and J 4 bases, with 12 bases left between them. This CDR3 has 14 residues. Germline V gene sequence: CDR1 MNHEY, CDR2 SVGAGI. In DNA, the CDR3 is TGTGCCAGCAGTTATGGGCAGGGGTCCTATGGCTACACCTTC. This sequence encodes CASSYGQGSYGYTF.

The J gene is TRBJ2-3, the V gene TRBV29-1, with a tentative D call TRBD1 (7 bases). The CDR3 spans 14 residues. Germline CDR1 reads SQVTM; CDR2 reads ANQGSEA. V lost 6 bases, J lost 0 bases, and 13 bases lay in between. The CDR3 is CSVTQGGSTDTQYF. For the CDR3, the DNA is TGCAGCGTGACCCAGGGGGGAAGCACAGATACGCAGTATTTT.

V gene TRBV20-1 combines with J gene TRBJ2-7, with D unresolved. Per germline, CDR1 DFQATT and CDR2 SNEGSKA (reference sequence). Trimming removed 0 bases from V and 3 bases from J, with 21 bases in between. The CDR3 has 17 residues. CDR3: CSARDGRQGITGYEQYF. Written as DNA, the CDR3 is TGCAGTGCTAGAGATGGGCGCCAAGGGATAACGGGCTACGAGCAGTACTTC.

The chain uses TRBV29-1 and TRBJ2-7; TRBD1 matches 9 bases. Unmatched junction bases numbered 0, after V lost 0 bases and J lost 3 bases. This CDR3 is built from 13 residues. Per the germline V gene, CDR1 is SQVTM and CDR2 is ANQGSEA. The CDR3 spells CSVEETGGYEQYF. The CDR3 coding sequence is TGCAGCGTTGAAGAGACAGGGGGCTACGAGCAGTACTTC.

This clonotype was observed once. CDR3 sequence: CASSFRLGGETQYF. CDR3 DNA: TGTGCCAGCAGTTTCCGACTAGGGGGGGAGACCCAGTACTTC. The chain uses TRBV12-3 or TRBV12-4 and TRBJ2-5; D tentatively reads TRBD1 or TRBD2 (6 bases each). The CDR3 is made up of 14 amino acids. The ends were cut back, 3 bases at V and 5 bases at J, with 13 bases in the middle.

For the CDR3, the DNA is TGTGCCAGCGGGGAAACAGGACGTAATTCACCCCTCCACTTT. Amino acids: CASGETGRNSPLHF. The chain combines TRBV9 with TRBJ1-6; the D gene is possibly TRBD1 (5 bases). Germline CDR1 and CDR2: SGDLS and YYNGEE. The CDR3 has 14 amino acids. Trimming took 7 bases from V and 6 from J, leaving 14 bases between them.

This chain connects TRBV15 to TRBJ1-2, with 7 bases matching TRBD1. The germline V gene encodes CDR1 LNHNV and CDR2 YYDKDF (reference sequence). The ends lost 3 bases at V and 5 bases at J; junction bases unmatched: 6. The CDR3 is made up of 14 amino acids. The CDR3 is CATSSDRAGYGYTF. Here the CDR3 DNA reads TGTGCCACCAGCAGTGACAGGGCCGGGTATGGCTACACCTTC. The whole variable domain, remainder taken from reference TRBV15 and TRBJ1-2, is DAMVIQNPRYQVTQFGKPVTLSCSQTLNHNVMYWYQQKSSQAPKLLFHYYDKDFNNEADTPDNFQSRRPNTSFCFLDIRSPGLGDTAMYLCATSSDRAGYGYTFGSGTRLTVV.

CDR3: CASRSGTGGNEQFF. The CDR3 coding sequence is TGTGCCAGCAGGTCCGGGACAGGGGGGAATGAGCAGTTCTTC. The V gene is TRBV6-6, the J gene TRBJ2-1; the match to TRBD1 covers 11 bases. Germline V gives CDR1 MNHNY, CDR2 SVGAGI (reference sequence). J lost 7 bases, V lost 6 bases, and 5 bases had no gene match. There are 14 residues in the CDR3.